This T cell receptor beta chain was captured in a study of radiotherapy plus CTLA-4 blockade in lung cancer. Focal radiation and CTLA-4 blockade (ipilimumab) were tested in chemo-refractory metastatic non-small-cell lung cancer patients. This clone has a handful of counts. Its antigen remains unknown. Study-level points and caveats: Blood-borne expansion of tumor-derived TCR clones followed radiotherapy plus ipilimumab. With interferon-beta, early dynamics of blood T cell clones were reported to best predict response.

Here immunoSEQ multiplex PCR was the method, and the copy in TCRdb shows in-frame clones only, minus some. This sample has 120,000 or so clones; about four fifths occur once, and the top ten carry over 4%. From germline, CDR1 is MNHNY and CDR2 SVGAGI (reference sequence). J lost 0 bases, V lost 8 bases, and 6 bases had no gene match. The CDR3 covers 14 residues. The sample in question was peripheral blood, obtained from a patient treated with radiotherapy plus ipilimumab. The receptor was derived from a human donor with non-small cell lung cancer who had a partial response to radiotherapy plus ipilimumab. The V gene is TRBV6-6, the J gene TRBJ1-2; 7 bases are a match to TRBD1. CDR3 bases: TGTGCCAGCCTAGGCAGGGGGACTAACTATGGCTACACCTTC. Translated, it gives CASLGRGTNYGYTF.